Below, one TCR beta chain is given with its context. Templates that were synthetic TCR analogs were spiked into each PCR. Repertoires were generated with immunoSEQ multiplex PCR, while TCRdb's copy carries only in-frame clones and drops some. The sample has tens of thousands of clones, around 83% seen once; the top ten hold roughly 1.8%. The data were taken from a study of PD-L1 blockade in urothelial cancer. Background on the study: Researchers found blood samples held a median of roughly 140,000 T cells.

V lost 5 bases to trimming and J lost 0 bases, with 17 bases between them. The CDR3 has 16 residues. Germline CDR1 is SGHTA and CDR2 is FQGNSA. Time point described: pretreatment peripheral blood. Here the sequenced sample was PBMCs, taken around atezolizumab (anti-PD-L1) treatment. The chain couples TRBV7-2 to TRBJ2-7, with a possible D match to TRBD1 (7 bases). The origin of this receptor is a man aged 45 to 65 with urothelial cancer. The CDR3 protein is CASSPRGAAYSYEQYF. The CDR3 nucleotides are TGTGCCAGCAGCCCCAGGGGGGCGGCTTACTCCTACGAGCAGTACTTC.